This T cell receptor beta chain was found in a study of response to subunit inactivated influenza vaccine (dated by TCRdb to 2017 to 2018). Background for the entire study: The study used deep quantitative T cell receptor repertoire profiling to track responses to a trivalent subunit inactivated influenza vaccine.

The protocol used for the library was RT-PCR. Sequencing instrument: Illumina HiSeq 2500. Clones were called with MiXCR by TCRdb after fastp trimmed the public reads at Q25, and only in-frame beta chains were retained. Entries are consolidated by CDR3 protein sequence, retaining the most common genes and DNA. Here the sample has about 180,000 distinct CDR3 sequences; about 10% occur a single time. Approximately 11% of the sample lies in the top ten. The study at large found these results: The authors suggested that each seasonal influenza vaccination may recruit only a limited number of new T cells.

This clonotype was detected many times. The antigen it recognizes is unknown. No much larger clone exists at a distance of one base, and base qualities are not known. The CDR3 starts with the cysteine, ends with the phenylalanine, and has 13 residues. CDR3 DNA only is kept here, 39 bases in frame from base 1. Compared with germline, V lacks 7 bases and J lacks 7 bases; bases without a gene match: 9. The germline V gene provides CDR1 SGHRS and CDR2 YFSETQ. The receptor was derived from a man in his fifties who received an inactivated influenza vaccine. Donor details come from another sample of the same person, matched by shared clones. The specimen comprised non-naive T cells sorted from PBMCs, sampled on the day of vaccination. The sample's cell subset or site, from its label and the paper: memory T cell fraction. The chain was built from TRBV5-1 and TRBJ2-7; 9 nucleotides in the junction match TRBD1. This receptor has the CDR3 CASRDRASGEQYF. In nucleotide form, the sequence is TGCGCCAGCCGGGACAGGGCATCGGGAGAGCAGTACTTC.